This T cell receptor beta chain was captured in a study of shared clonotypes between healthy human individuals. At the level of the study: Ranging from 18 to 49 in age, donors were a couple of women and three men.

This clone appeared a single time. Other DNA sequences in this specimen translate into the identical CDR3. Germline CDR1 SGDLS, CDR2 YYNGEE. Trimming pared 0 bases from V and 6 bases from J, leaving 10 bases between. The CDR3 runs to 14 residues. Clones were read by immunoSEQ multiplex PCR, and TCRdb kept only the in-frame ones, dropping some. The sample carries around 1.4 million clones, approximately 98.5% recorded once. The sequenced sample was naive CD4+ T cells sorted from blood. Described subset: CD45RA+ positively selected. The source of this sequence is a man aged 25-45 years in good health. This sequence joins TRBV9 and TRBJ2-1; D is perhaps TRBD2 (5 bases). The CDR3 loop reads CASSVGGSLNEQFF. Here the CDR3 DNA reads TGTGCCAGCAGCGTAGGAGGGTCCCTCAATGAGCAGTTCTTC.